Each of the 20 T cell receptor beta chains below was sequenced from the same sample in a study of blood T cells in healthy people across ages. Combining a sample-barcoded 5' primer with a J-beta primer mix, a second PCR ran for about 7 to 12 cycles. TCRdb processed the 5' RACE reads anew with MiXCR; each CDR3 protein has one entry. The sample includes hundreds of thousands of distinct CDR3 sequences, roughly 25% of them seen just once. These data were also reused for a study on T cells of mothers and their children.

Material: blood. The receptors derive from a boy aged 5-17 years in good health.

This clonotype appeared a few times. This chain connects TRBV25-1 to TRBJ1-3; tentative D call: TRBD1 (5 bases). The V end was cut by 2 bases, the J end by 3 bases, with 11 bases between. The CDR3 consists of 15 residues. Per the germline V gene, CDR1 is MGHDK and CDR2 is SYGVNS. The CDR3 coding sequence is TGTGCCAGCAGTGAACCGGGGGAGAGTGGAAACACCATATATTTT. Encoded protein: CASSEPGESGNTIYF.

V is TRBV6-5 and J is TRBJ2-5; 8 nucleotides agree with TRBD1. J was trimmed by 5 bases and V by 10 bases; bases with no gene match: 9. This CDR3 comprises 13 residues. Germline lookup yields CDR1 MNHEY and CDR2 SVGAGI. CDR3 protein: CATARGPSETQYF. The CDR3 DNA is TGTGCCACAGCCAGGGGGCCTTCGGAGACCCAGTACTTC.

This clonotype turned up a few times. The V and J genes are TRBV20-1 and TRBJ1-2; perhaps TRBD1 as D (5 bases). Germline loops: CDR1 DFQATT, CDR2 SNEGSKA (reference sequence). This CDR3 comprises 16 residues. Trimming removed 2 bases from V and 0 bases from J, with 16 bases in between. The CDR3 loop is CSARPEGVSANYGYTF. The CDR3 region has the DNA TGCAGTGCTAGACCCGAAGGGGTTTCAGCTAACTATGGCTACACCTTC.

This clonotype has only a few counts. The V gene is TRBV3-1, the J gene TRBJ2-3; D unclear. Germline lookup yields CDR1 LGHDT and CDR2 YNNKEL (reference sequence). The CDR3 loop spans 13 amino acids. V lost 2 bases and J 3 bases, leaving 6 bases between the germline ends. CDR3 sequence reads: CASSQQTTDTQYF. The DNA of the CDR3 is TGTGCCAGCAGCCAACAAACGACAGATACGCAGTATTTT.

This rearrangement joins TRBV29-1 to TRBJ1-3; the D gene is possibly TRBD1 (5 bases). CDR3 length: 14 residues. CDR1 and CDR2 (germline): SQVTM, ANQGSEA. CDR3: CRGRDGSVENTIYF. The DNA of the CDR3 is TGCAGGGGCCGGGACGGCAGCGTGGAAAACACCATATATTTT.

Regarding this clonotype: The junction shows a germline mismatch at one end, possibly a read error. The rearrangement joins TRBV6-2 or TRBV6-3 to TRBJ2-5; 13 bases match TRBD2. This CDR3 spans 14 amino acids. CDR1 is MNHEY, CDR2 SVGEGT, per germline. The chain's CDR3 is CASEPGLAGFVKFF. CDR3 DNA: TGTGCCAGCGAACCGGGACTAGCGGGATTTGTCAAGTTCTTC.

This clonotype was counted a few times. V gene TRBV13 combines with J gene TRBJ2-1; perhaps TRBD2 as D (6 bases). The DNA end lines up better with TRBJ2-5; the J call may be wrong. CDR1 is PRHDT, CDR2 FYEKMQ, per germline (reference sequence). The CDR3 sequence is 17 residues long. CDR3 in DNA: TGTGCCAGCAGCTCCACCAGAACTAGCACCCCTCAAGAGACCCAGTACTTC. The encoded protein is CASSSTRTSTPQETQYF.

This clonotype was recorded a few times. CDR3 sequence: CSASGQGIPLEQYF. DNA of the CDR3: TGCAGTGCTTCCGGACAGGGAATACCCCTCGAGCAGTACTTC. V gene TRBV20-1 combines with J gene TRBJ2-5; 8 positions agree with TRBD1. The DNA end lines up better with TRBJ2-7; the J call may be wrong. Germline values: CDR1 DFQATT, CDR2 SNEGSKA (reference sequence). This CDR3 comprises 14 residues.

This chain uses TRBV14 with TRBJ2-5; 8 nucleotides agree with TRBD2. Losses at the gene ends were 4 bases for V and 5 bases for J; bases not matched to a gene: 9. Germline V gene data show CDR1 as SGHDN and CDR2 as FVKESK. The CDR3 totals 15 residues. CDR3: CASSPRTSSSETQYF. For the CDR3, the DNA is TGTGCCAGCAGCCCCCGGACTAGCTCCTCGGAGACCCAGTACTTC.

Points on this clonotype: The germline gene is not matched at one end of the junction; a read error may be the cause. In DNA, the CDR3 is TGTGCCAGCAGTTTAGGAAGAGGCTACAATGGGCAGTTCTTC. Its translation is CASSLGRGYNGQFF. This chain uses TRBV27 with TRBJ2-1, with D unresolved. Germline assignment: CDR1 MNHEY and CDR2 SMNVEV (reference sequence). The CDR3 loop spans 14 amino acids.

The chain joins TRBV6-5 to TRBJ2-1; D gene uncertain. V lost 2 bases to trimming and J lost 5 bases, with 4 bases between them. There are 12 residues in the CDR3. Germline assignment: CDR1 MNHEY and CDR2 SVGAGI. The CDR3 DNA reads TGTGCCAGCAGTTACAGCCACAATGAGCAGTTCTTC. Residues: CASSYSHNEQFF.

As concerns this clonotype: A read error may account for a junction end that differs from germline. The chain joins TRBV6-5 to TRBJ2-3; possibly TRBD1 or TRBD2 for D (5 bases each). The CDR3 length is 14 residues. Germline CDR1 is MNHEY and CDR2 is SVGAGI. This chain's CDR3 is CASSYSTGTPLLLF. The CDR3 nucleotides are TGTGCCAGCAGTTACTCCACCGGGACCCCTCTCCTCCTCTTT.

This clonotype came up a few times. DNA for the CDR3: TGTGCCAGCAGCCCCTACCCGGACAAGGGTCCCTACGAGCAGTACTTC. This sequence encodes CASSPYPDKGPYEQYF. The genes are TRBV7-6 and TRBJ2-7, with D perhaps TRBD1 (5 bases). V lost 5 bases to trimming and J lost 2 bases, with 19 bases between them. CDR1 and CDR2 from the germline V gene are SGHVS and FNYEAQ. This CDR3 has 16 amino acids.

The chain couples TRBV7-2 to TRBJ2-7; TRBD1 aligns across 7 bases. CDR3 length: 14 amino acids. Per the germline V gene, CDR1 is SGHTA and CDR2 is FQGNSA. The V segment lost 3 bases and the J segment 2 bases; nucleotides outside the gene matches: 4. The CDR3 reads CASSLATGPYEQYF. The CDR3 coding sequence is TGTGCCAGCAGCTTGGCGACAGGGCCCTACGAGCAGTACTTC. Full variable domain (remainder filled in from reference TRBV7-2 and TRBJ2-7): GAGVSQSPSNKVTEKGKDVELRCDPISGHTALYWYRQSLGQGLEFLIYFQGNSAPDKSGLPSDRFSAERTGGSVSTLTIQRTQQEDSAVYLCASSLATGPYEQYFGPGTRLTVT.

There are a few counts of this clonotype. This rearrangement joins TRBV5-5 to TRBJ2-5; tentative D call: TRBD2 (6 bases). CDR3 size: 14 residues. Trimming removed 2 bases from V and 2 bases from J, with 10 bases in between. CDR1 and CDR2 (germline): SGHKS, YYEKEE (reference sequence). In DNA, the CDR3 is TGTGCCAGCAGCTTTTTTGCGGGACAAGAGACCCAGTACTTC. As protein: CASSFFAGQETQYF.

The chain links TRBV6-1 to TRBJ2-2; D uncertain. Germline V gene lookup returns CDR1 MNHNS and CDR2 SASEGT. Trimming cost V 6 bases and J 1 base, with 15 bases left between them. The CDR3 spans 16 residues. The CDR3 region has the DNA TGTGCCAGCAGGTTCCCCTTGGGTTGGAACACCGGGGAGCTGTTTTTT. As protein: CASRFPLGWNTGELFF.

V and J are TRBV2 and TRBJ2-5; a weak D match, TRBD2 (6 bases). The CDR3 loop spans 14 amino acids. Germline-derived CDR1 and CDR2 are SNHLY and FYNNEI. With 4 bases removed from V and 4 bases from J, the gap between germline ends came to 13 bases. In nucleotides, the CDR3 is TGTGCCAGCAGTGCCGGGACGACTAGAGAGACCCAGTACTTC. The encoded protein is CASSAGTTRETQYF.

The chain uses TRBV19 and TRBJ2-5, with D possibly TRBD2 on 5 matching bases. The DNA end favors TRBJ2-1, so the J call may be wrong. The CDR3 is 16 amino acids. Looked up from germline, CDR1 is LNHDA and CDR2 is SQIVND (reference sequence). The CDR3 DNA sequence: TGTGCCAGTAGTGTGGGCTTAACGGGAATCTTCTATGAGCAGTTCTTC. It codes for CASSVGLTGIFYEQFF.

The V and J genes are TRBV9 and TRBJ2-1, with D possibly matching TRBD2 (6 bases). CDR1 SGDLS and CDR2 YYNGEE come from the germline V gene. The CDR3 has 14 amino acids. V lost 0 bases and J 8 bases, leaving 12 bases between the germline ends. CDR3 protein: CASSVVGTSDEQFF. CDR3 coding DNA: TGTGCCAGCAGCGTAGTAGGGACTTCGGATGAGCAGTTCTTC.

The chain carries TRBV12-3 or TRBV12-4 and TRBJ2-2, with D uncertain. There are 14 residues in the CDR3. V was pared by 3 bases and J by 7 bases, with 12 bases between. DNA of the CDR3: TGTGCCAGCAGTTTCACCCCGGAAGGCGGGGAGCTGTTTTTT. This translates into CASSFTPEGGELFF.